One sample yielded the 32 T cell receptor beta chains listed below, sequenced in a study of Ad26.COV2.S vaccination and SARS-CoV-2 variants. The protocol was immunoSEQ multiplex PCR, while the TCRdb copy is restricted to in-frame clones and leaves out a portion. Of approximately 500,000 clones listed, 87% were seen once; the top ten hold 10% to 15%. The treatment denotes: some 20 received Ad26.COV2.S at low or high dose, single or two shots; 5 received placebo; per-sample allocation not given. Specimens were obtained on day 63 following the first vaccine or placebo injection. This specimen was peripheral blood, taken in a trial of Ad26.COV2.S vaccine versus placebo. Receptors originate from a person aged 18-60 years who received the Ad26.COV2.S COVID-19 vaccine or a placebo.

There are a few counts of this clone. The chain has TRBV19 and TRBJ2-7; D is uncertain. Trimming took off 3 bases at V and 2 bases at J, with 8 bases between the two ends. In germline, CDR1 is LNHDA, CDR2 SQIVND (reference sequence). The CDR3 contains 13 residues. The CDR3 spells CASSIRQAYEQYF. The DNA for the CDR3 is TGTGCCAGTAGTATCCGTCAGGCCTACGAGCAGTACTTC. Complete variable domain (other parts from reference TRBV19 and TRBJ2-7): DGGITQSPKYLFRKEGQNVTLSCEQNLNHDAMYWYRQDPGQGLRLIYYSQIVNDFQKGDIAEGYSVSREKKESFPLTVTSAQKNPTAFYLCASSIRQAYEQYFGPGTRLTVT.

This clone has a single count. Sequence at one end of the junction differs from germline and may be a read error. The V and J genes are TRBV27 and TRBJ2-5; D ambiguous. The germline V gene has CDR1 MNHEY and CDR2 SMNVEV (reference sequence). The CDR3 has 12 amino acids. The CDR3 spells CASSAAKETQYF. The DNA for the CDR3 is TGTGCCAGCAGTGCCGCGAAAGAAACCCAGTACTTC.

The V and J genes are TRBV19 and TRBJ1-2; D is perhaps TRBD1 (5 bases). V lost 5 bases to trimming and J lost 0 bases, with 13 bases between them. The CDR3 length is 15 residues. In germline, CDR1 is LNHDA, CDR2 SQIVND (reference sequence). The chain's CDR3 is CASSPHGGANYGYTF. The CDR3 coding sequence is TGTGCCAGTAGTCCCCACGGGGGGGCTAACTATGGCTACACCTTC.

CDR3 sequence (DNA): TGTGCCAGCAGCTTACGGTCTACTAATGAAAAACTGTTTTTT. Protein product: CASSLRSTNEKLFF. The rearrangement uses TRBV7-9 and TRBJ1-4; D is unresolved. V dropped 2 bases and J dropped 2 bases, with 6 bases sitting between them. Germline assignment: CDR1 SEHNR and CDR2 FQNEAQ (reference sequence). The CDR3 contains 14 residues.

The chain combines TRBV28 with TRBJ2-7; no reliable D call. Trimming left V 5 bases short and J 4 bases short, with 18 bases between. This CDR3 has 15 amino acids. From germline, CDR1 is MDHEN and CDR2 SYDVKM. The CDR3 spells CASSRPVGGVYEQYF. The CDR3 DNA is TGTGCCAGCAGTCGCCCCGTTGGTGGGGTTTACGAGCAGTACTTC.

The CDR3 loop is CASSALWRDIQYF. CDR3 coding DNA: TGTGCCAGCAGTGCCCTTTGGAGGGACATTCAGTACTTC. This chain uses TRBV6-2 or TRBV6-3 with TRBJ2-4; TRBD2 might be the D (6 bases). Germline V gene data show CDR1 as MNHEY and CDR2 as SVGEGT. The CDR3 contains 13 residues. V lost 5 bases, J lost 8 bases, and 13 bases lay in between.

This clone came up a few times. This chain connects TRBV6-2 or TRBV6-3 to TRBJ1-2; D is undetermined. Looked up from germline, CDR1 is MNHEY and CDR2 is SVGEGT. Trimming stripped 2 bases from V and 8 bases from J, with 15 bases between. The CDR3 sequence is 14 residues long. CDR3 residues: CASSYALAARGYTF. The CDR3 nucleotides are TGTGCCAGCAGTTACGCACTCGCCGCACGGGGCTACACCTTC.

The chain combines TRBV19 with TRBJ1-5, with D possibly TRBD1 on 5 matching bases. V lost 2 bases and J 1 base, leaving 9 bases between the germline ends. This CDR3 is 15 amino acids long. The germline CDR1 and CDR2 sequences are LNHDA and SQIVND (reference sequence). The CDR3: CASSIQGLSNQPQHF. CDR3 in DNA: TGTGCCAGTAGTATACAGGGTTTGAGCAATCAGCCCCAGCATTTT.

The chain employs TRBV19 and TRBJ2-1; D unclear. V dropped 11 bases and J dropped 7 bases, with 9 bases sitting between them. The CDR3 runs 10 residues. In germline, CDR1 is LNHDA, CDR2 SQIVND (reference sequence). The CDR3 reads CAVGLNEQFF. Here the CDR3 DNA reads TGTGCCGTAGGGCTAAATGAGCAGTTCTTC.

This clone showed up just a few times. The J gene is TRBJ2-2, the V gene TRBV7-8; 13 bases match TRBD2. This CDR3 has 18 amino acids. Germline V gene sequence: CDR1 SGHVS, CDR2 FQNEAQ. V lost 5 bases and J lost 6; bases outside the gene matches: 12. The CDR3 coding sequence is TGTGCCAGCAGCCCCGGACTAGCGGGAGCCCGAACACCCGGGGAGCTGTTTTTT. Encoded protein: CASSPGLAGARTPGELFF. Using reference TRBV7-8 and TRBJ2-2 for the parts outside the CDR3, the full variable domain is GAGVSQSPRYKVAKRGQDVALRCDPISGHVSLFWYQQALGQGPEFLTYFQNEAQLDKSGLPSDRFFAERPEGSVSTLKIQRTQQEDSAVYLCASSPGLAGARTPGELFFGEGSRLTVL.

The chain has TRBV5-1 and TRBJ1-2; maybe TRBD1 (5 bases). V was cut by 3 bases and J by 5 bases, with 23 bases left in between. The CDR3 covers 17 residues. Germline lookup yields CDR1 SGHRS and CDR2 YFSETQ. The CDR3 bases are TGCGCCAGCAGCTGGACACCACTTCGGACGGACGGGTATGGCTACACCTTC. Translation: CASSWTPLRTDGYGYTF.

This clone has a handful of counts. The CDR3 protein is CASSRDRLYGYTF. DNA of the CDR3: TGTGCCAGCAGCCGGGACAGGTTATATGGCTACACCTTC. This chain joins TRBV12-3 or TRBV12-4 and TRBJ1-2, with 8 bases that match TRBD1. The CDR3 contains 13 residues. The V gene end was trimmed by 6 bases and the J gene end by 5 bases; junction bases not matched to a gene: 5.

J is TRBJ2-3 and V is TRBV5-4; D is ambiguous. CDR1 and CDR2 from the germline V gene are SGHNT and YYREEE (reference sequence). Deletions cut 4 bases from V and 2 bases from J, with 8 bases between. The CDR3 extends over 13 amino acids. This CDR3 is CASSADLTDTQYF. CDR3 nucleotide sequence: TGTGCCAGCAGCGCAGACCTCACAGATACGCAGTATTTT.

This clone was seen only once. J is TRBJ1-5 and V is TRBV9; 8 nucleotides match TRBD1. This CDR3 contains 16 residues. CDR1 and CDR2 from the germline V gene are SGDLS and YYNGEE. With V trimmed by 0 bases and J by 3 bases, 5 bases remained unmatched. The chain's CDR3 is CASSVGSGGLNQPQHF. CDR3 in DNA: TGTGCCAGCAGCGTAGGGTCAGGGGGCCTCAATCAGCCCCAGCATTTT.

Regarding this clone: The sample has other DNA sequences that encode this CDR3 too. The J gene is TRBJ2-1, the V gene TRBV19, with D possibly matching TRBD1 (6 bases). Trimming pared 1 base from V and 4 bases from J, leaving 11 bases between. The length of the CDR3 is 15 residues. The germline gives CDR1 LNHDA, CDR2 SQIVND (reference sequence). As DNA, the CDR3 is TGTGCCAGTAGTATAGGGCAGGGGACGTACAATGAGCAGTTCTTC. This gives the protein CASSIGQGTYNEQFF.

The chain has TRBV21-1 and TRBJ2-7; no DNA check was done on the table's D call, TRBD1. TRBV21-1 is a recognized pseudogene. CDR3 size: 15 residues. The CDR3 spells CASSKNRTDSYEQYF. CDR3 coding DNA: TGTGCCAGCAGCAAAAACCGGACAGATTCCTACGAGCAGTACTTC.

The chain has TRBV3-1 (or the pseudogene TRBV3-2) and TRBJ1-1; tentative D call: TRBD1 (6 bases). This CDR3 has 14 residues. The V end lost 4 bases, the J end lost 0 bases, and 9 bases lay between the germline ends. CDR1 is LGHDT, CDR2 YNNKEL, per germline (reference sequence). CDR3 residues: CASSRQAVNTEAFF. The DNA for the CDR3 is TGTGCCAGCAGCCGACAGGCGGTGAACACTGAAGCTTTCTTT.

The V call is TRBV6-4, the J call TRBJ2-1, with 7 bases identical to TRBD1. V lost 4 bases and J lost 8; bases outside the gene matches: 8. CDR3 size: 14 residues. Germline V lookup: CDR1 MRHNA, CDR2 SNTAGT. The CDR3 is CASSASGRGHEQFF. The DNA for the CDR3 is TGTGCCAGCAGTGCCTCGGGTAGGGGGCATGAGCAGTTCTTC.

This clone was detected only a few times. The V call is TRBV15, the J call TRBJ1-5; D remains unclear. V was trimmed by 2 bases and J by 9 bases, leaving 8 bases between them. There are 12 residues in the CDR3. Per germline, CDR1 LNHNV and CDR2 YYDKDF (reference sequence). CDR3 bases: TGTGCCACCAGCAGACTTTTAGGGCCCCAGCATTTT. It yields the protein CATSRLLGPQHF. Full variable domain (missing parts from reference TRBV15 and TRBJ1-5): DAMVIQNPRYQVTQFGKPVTLSCSQTLNHNVMYWYQQKSSQAPKLLFHYYDKDFNNEADTPDNFQSRRPNTSFCFLDIRSPGLGDTAMYLCATSRLLGPQHFGDGTRLSIL.

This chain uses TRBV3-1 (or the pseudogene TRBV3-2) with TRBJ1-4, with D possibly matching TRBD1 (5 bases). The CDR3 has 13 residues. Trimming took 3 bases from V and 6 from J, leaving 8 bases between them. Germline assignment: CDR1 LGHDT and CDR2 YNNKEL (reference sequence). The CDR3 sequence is CASSHGGHEKLFF. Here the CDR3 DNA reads TGTGCCAGCAGCCACGGGGGACATGAAAAACTGTTTTTT.

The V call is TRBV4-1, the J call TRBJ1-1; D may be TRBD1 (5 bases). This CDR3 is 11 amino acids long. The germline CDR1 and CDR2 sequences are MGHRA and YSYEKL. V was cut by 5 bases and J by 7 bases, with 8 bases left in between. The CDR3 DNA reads TGCGCCAGCAGCTGGGACCATGAAGCTTTCTTT. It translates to CASSWDHEAFF.

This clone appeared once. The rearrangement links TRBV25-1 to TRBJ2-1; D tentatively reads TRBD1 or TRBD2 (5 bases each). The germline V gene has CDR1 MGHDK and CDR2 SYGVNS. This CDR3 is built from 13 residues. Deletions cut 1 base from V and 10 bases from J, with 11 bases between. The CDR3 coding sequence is TGTGCCAGCAGTGAATTAAGTTGGGGGGAGCAGTTCTTC. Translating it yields CASSELSWGEQFF.

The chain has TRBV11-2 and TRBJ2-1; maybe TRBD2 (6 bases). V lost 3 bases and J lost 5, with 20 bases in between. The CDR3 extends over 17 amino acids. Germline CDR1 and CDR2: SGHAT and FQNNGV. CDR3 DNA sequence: TGTGCCAGCAGCTTTAGGGGAGGCGGGATAGGTAACAATGAGCAGTTCTTC. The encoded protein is CASSFRGGGIGNNEQFF.

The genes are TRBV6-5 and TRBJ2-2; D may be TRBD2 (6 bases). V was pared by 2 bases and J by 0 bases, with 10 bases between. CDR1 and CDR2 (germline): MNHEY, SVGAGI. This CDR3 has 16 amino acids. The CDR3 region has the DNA TGTGCCAGCAGTTACGGGACTCAAGCGAACACCGGGGAGCTGTTTTTT. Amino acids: CASSYGTQANTGELFF.

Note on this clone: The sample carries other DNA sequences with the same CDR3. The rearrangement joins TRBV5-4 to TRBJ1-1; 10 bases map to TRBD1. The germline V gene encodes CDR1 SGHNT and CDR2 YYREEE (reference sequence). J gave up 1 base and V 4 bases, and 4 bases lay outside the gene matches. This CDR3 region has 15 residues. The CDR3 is CASSPGQGGNTEAFF. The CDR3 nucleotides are TGTGCCAGCAGCCCCGGACAGGGGGGGAACACTGAAGCTTTCTTT.

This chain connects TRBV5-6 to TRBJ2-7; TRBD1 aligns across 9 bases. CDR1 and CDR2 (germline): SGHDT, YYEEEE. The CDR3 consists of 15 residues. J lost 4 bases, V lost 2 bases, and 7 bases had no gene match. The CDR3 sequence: CASSFFDRGGYEQYF. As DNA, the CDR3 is TGTGCCAGCAGCTTCTTTGACAGGGGGGGTTACGAGCAGTACTTC. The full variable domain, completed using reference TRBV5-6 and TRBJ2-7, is DAGVTQSPTHLIKTRGQQVTLRCSPKSGHDTVSWYQQALGQGPQFIFQYYEEEERQRGNFPDRFSGHQFPNYSSELNVNALLLGDSALYLCASSFFDRGGYEQYFGPGTRLTVT.

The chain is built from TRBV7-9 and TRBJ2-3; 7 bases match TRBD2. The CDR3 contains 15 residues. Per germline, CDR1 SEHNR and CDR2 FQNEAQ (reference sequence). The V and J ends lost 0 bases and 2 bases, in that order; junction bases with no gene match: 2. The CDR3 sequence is CASSLAGGTTDTQYF. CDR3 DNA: TGTGCCAGCAGCTTAGCGGGGGGGACCACAGATACGCAGTATTTT. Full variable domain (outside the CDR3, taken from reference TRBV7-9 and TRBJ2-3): DTGVSQNPRHKITKRGQNVTFRCDPISEHNRLYWYRQTLGQGPEFLTYFQNEAQLEKSRLLSDRFSAERPKGSFSTLEIQRTEQGDSAMYLCASSLAGGTTDTQYFGPGTRLTVL.

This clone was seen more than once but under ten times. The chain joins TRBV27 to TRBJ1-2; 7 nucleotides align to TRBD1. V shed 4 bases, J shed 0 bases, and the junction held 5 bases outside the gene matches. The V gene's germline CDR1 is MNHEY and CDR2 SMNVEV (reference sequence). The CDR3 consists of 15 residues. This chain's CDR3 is CASSSRQGANYGYTF. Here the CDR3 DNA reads TGTGCCAGCAGTTCCAGACAGGGAGCTAACTATGGCTACACCTTC.

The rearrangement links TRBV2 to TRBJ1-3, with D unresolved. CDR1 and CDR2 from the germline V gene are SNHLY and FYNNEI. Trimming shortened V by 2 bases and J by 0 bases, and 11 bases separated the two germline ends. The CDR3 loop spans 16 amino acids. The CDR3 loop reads CASSESLGSSGNTIYF. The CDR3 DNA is TGTGCCAGCAGTGAATCCTTAGGGAGCTCTGGAAACACCATATATTTT.

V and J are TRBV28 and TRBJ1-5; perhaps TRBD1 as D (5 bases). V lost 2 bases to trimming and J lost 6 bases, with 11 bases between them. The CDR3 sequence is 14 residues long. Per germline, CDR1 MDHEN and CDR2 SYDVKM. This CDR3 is CASSLGGWGQPQHF. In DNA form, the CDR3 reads TGTGCCAGCAGTTTAGGGGGGTGGGGTCAGCCCCAGCATTTT.

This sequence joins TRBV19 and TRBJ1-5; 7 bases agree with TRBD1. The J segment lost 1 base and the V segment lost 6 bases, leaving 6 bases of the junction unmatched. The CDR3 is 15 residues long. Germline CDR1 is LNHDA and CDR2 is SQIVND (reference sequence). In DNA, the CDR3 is TGTGCCAGTAGAAAGACAGGGTCGAGCAATCAGCCCCAGCATTTT. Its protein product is CASRKTGSSNQPQHF.

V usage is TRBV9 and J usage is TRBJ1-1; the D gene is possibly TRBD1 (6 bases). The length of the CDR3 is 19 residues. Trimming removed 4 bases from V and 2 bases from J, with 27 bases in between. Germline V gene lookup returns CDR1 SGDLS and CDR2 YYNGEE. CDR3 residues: CASSTPRGVAPSGNTEAFF. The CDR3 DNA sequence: TGTGCCAGCAGCACACCAAGGGGGGTAGCTCCCTCCGGAAACACTGAAGCTTTCTTT.